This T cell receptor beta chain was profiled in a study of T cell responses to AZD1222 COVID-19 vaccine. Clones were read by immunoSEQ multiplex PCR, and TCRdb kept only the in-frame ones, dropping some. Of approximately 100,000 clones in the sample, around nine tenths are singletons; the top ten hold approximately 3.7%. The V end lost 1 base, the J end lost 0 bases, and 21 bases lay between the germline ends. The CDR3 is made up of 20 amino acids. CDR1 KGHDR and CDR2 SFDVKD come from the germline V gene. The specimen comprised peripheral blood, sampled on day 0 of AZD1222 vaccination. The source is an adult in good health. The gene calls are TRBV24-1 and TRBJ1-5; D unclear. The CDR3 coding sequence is TGTGCCACCAGTGATTTTGCGGCGCGGGTCAGAAATTATAGCAATCAGCCCCAGCATTTT. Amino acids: CATSDFAARVRNYSNQPQHF.